A single sample gave rise to the 21 T cell receptor beta chains below, sequenced in a study of blood T cell repertoires in COVID-19 (dated by TCRdb to 2019 to 2021). The library relied on the immunoSEQ multiplex PCR assay. This is the immuneACCESS table as TCRdb keeps it, with only in-frame sequences that have V and J called. A part of the clones is gone; compared with another copy, unresolved V genes explain less than half, and the rest is unexplained. This sample gives 80,000 to 100,000 clones in total; under 80% of them show up just once. The ten biggest clones cover approximately 15% of the sample. The material sequenced was peripheral blood. Receptors originate from a human donor in a cohort sampled during active COVID-19.

The CDR3 region has the DNA TGCGCCAGCAGCCGCACGTGGGGGGGCTCCCTCACAGATACGCAGTATTTT. Its translation: CASSRTWGGSLTDTQYF. The V gene is TRBV4-1, the J gene TRBJ2-3, with TRBD2 as a possible D gene (7 bases). Germline loops: CDR1 MGHRA, CDR2 YSYEKL. V was clipped by 4 bases and J by 2 bases, with 19 bases between them. This CDR3 contains 17 residues.

Here the CDR3 DNA reads TGCGCCAGCAGCAAGGAGTTTGGACTAGGGGCAAATGAGCAGTTCTTC. This translates into CASSKEFGLGANEQFF. The chain joins TRBV5-1 to TRBJ2-1; 7 positions agree with TRBD2. The CDR3 extends over 16 amino acids. CDR1 and CDR2 (germline): SGHRS, YFSETQ. The V gene end was trimmed by 4 bases and the J gene end by 7 bases; junction bases not matched to a gene: 14.

A note on this clone: Other DNA sequences in the sample encode the same CDR3. The chain combines TRBV7-9 with TRBJ1-1; 9 bases line up with TRBD1. Losses at the gene ends were 5 bases for V and 5 bases for J; bases not matched to a gene: 6. Germline CDR1 and CDR2: SEHNR and FQNEAQ (reference sequence). The CDR3 runs to 14 residues. CDR3 residues: CASSRQGEGTEAFF. CDR3 nucleotides: TGTGCCAGCAGCCGACAGGGGGAAGGGACTGAAGCTTTCTTT.

This clone was found a few times. This chain joins TRBV24-1 and TRBJ1-5; TRBD1 aligns across 8 bases. This CDR3 region has 17 residues. CDR1 KGHDR and CDR2 SFDVKD come from the germline V gene. The V and J ends lost 4 bases and 0 bases, in that order; junction bases with no gene match: 7. The CDR3 DNA reads TGTGCCACCAGTGACTGGACAGGGCGTTATAGCAATCAGCCCCAGCATTTT. Protein product: CATSDWTGRYSNQPQHF.

This rearrangement joins TRBV3-1 (or the pseudogene TRBV3-2) to TRBJ2-3; 8 bases align to TRBD2. The CDR3 is made up of 13 amino acids. Per the germline V gene, CDR1 is LGHDT and CDR2 is YNNKEL (reference sequence). Germline trimming cut 3 bases from V and 5 bases from J; bases unmatched to any gene: 1. The CDR3 DNA reads as TGTGCCAGCAGCCAGGCGGGGGGAGATACGCAGTATTTT. Protein: CASSQAGGDTQYF.

The gene calls are TRBV4-2 and TRBJ2-7; weak D call: TRBD2 (5 bases). This CDR3 has 16 residues. The germline CDR1 and CDR2 sequences are LGHNA and YNFKEQ. Trimming pared 0 bases from V and 2 bases from J, leaving 14 bases between. DNA of the CDR3: TGTGCCAGCAGCCAAGAGGAGACGGAGGCGCCCTACGAGCAGTACTTC. Translation gives CASSQEETEAPYEQYF.

The chain's CDR3 is CASSLAPSGSSYNEQFF. The CDR3 DNA reads as TGTGCCAGCAGCTTAGCCCCCAGCGGGAGCTCCTACAATGAGCAGTTCTTC. The gene calls are TRBV7-6 and TRBJ2-1, with TRBD2 matching over 8 bases. The CDR3 has 17 amino acids. Per the germline V gene, CDR1 is SGHVS and CDR2 is FNYEAQ. J lost 0 bases, V lost 0 bases, and 4 bases had no gene match. The variable domain in full, with the rest retrieved from reference TRBV7-6 and TRBJ2-1, is GAGVSQSPRYKVTKRGQDVALRCDPISGHVSLYWYRQALGQGPEFLTYFNYEAQQDKSGLPNDRFSAERPEGSISTLTIQRTEQRDSAMYRCASSLAPSGSSYNEQFFGPGTRLTVL.

V usage is TRBV7-2 and J usage is TRBJ2-5; TRBD2 matches 9 bases. Losses at the gene ends were 10 bases for V and 3 bases for J; bases not matched to a gene: 15. The CDR3 runs 16 residues. Germline lookup yields CDR1 SGHTA and CDR2 FQGNSA. The CDR3 DNA reads as TGTGCCACCTCGCCGTCTCTAGCGGGAATAAAAGAGACCCAGTACTTC. The encoded protein is CATSPSLAGIKETQYF.

The chain links TRBV5-5 to TRBJ1-2, with D tentatively TRBD1 (6 bases). Germline V lookup: CDR1 SGHKS, CDR2 YYEKEE (reference sequence). The V end was cut by 0 bases, the J end by 6 bases, with 15 bases between. The CDR3 runs 15 residues. CDR3 protein: CASSLVPLWDNGYTF. Written as DNA, the CDR3 is TGTGCCAGCAGCTTGGTACCCCTATGGGACAATGGCTACACCTTC.

The V call is TRBV14, the J call TRBJ1-2; 8 bases are shared with TRBD1. This CDR3 contains 14 residues. V lost 4 bases, J lost 3 bases, and 4 bases stayed unmatched. Germline lookup yields CDR1 SGHDN and CDR2 FVKESK. CDR3 sequence: CASSPRQGHYGYTF. Written as DNA, the CDR3 is TGTGCCAGCAGCCCTCGACAGGGGCACTATGGCTACACCTTC.

The CDR3 reads CASSVGGGFEQYF. The CDR3, as DNA: TGTGCCAGCAGCGTAGGAGGAGGGTTCGAGCAGTACTTC. The gene calls are TRBV9 and TRBJ2-7, with D perhaps TRBD2 (6 bases). The CDR3 totals 13 residues. V gave up 0 bases and J gave up 6 bases, with 10 bases separating them. The germline V gene encodes CDR1 SGDLS and CDR2 YYNGEE.

The chain employs TRBV27 and TRBJ1-6, with 10 bases identical to TRBD1. Germline V lookup: CDR1 MNHEY, CDR2 SMNVEV (reference sequence). The CDR3 consists of 16 residues. V shed 7 bases and J 6 bases; nucleotides not matched to a gene: 9. CDR3 loop: CASTRDRGFGNSPLHF. For the CDR3, the DNA is TGTGCCAGCACCAGGGACAGGGGATTTGGTAATTCACCCCTCCACTTT.

The genes are TRBV5-1 and TRBJ1-2; TRBD1 is a possible D gene (6 bases). This CDR3 contains 15 residues. V was cut by 1 base and J by 7 bases, with 17 bases left in between. CDR1 is SGHRS and CDR2 is YFSETQ in the germline V gene. The CDR3 DNA sequence: TGCGCCAGCAGCTTGCCCATAGCGGGGGCTGGTGGCTACACCTTC. It encodes CASSLPIAGAGGYTF.

The genes are TRBV28 and TRBJ1-6; possibly TRBD1 for D (6 bases). Per germline, CDR1 MDHEN and CDR2 SYDVKM. The CDR3 is made up of 16 amino acids. V lost 1 base, J lost 10 bases, and 17 bases lay in between. CDR3 loop: CASSLSRGVFGSPLHF. As DNA, the CDR3 is TGTGCCAGCAGTTTATCCAGGGGCGTGTTTGGGTCACCCCTCCACTTT.

This clone has only one observation. The CDR3 sequence is CASSLHPGLATDTQYF. DNA of the CDR3: TGCGCCAGCAGCCTCCATCCGGGACTAGCAACAGATACGCAGTATTTT. The genes are TRBV4-1 and TRBJ2-3; TRBD2 agrees at 9 bases. Germline values: CDR1 MGHRA, CDR2 YSYEKL. The CDR3 runs to 16 residues. After removal of 4 bases from V and 3 bases from J, the junction contained 8 bases not matched to a gene.

The chain recombines TRBV19 with TRBJ2-7; D is unclear. The ends were cut back, 1 base at V and 3 bases at J, with 10 bases in the middle. The CDR3 is made up of 14 amino acids. Looked up from germline, CDR1 is LNHDA and CDR2 is SQIVND (reference sequence). CDR3 coding DNA: TGTGCCAGTAGTATAGCTCTTGGCAGCTACGAGCAGTACGTC. Translating gives CASSIALGSYEQYV.

This rearrangement joins TRBV19 to TRBJ2-2, with TRBD2 matching over 8 bases. CDR3 size: 12 residues. The germline gives CDR1 LNHDA, CDR2 SQIVND (reference sequence). The chain's CDR3 is CVAGAGAGELFF. CDR3 nucleotide sequence: TGTGTCGCGGGAGCGGGAGCCGGGGAGCTGTTTTTT. Supplemented by reference TRBV19 and TRBJ2-2, the full variable domain reads DGGITQSPKYLFRKEGQNVTLSCEQNLNHDAMYWYRQDPGQGLRLIYYSQIVNDFQKGDIAEGYSVSREKKESFPLTVTSAQKNPTAFYLCVAGAGAGELFFGEGSRLTVL.

The V call is TRBV5-1, the J call TRBJ1-2, with D perhaps matching TRBD1 (5 bases). Germline CDR1 reads SGHRS; CDR2 reads YFSETQ. The CDR3 is made up of 14 amino acids. Trimming took off 0 bases at V and 8 bases at J, with 14 bases between the two ends. CDR3 sequence reads: CASSLEVGRRGYTF. CDR3 nucleotide sequence: TGCGCCAGCAGCTTGGAAGTGGGGCGCAGGGGCTACACCTTC.

The chain employs TRBV6-1 and TRBJ1-1; TRBD1 might be the D (5 bases). The CDR3 totals 15 residues. Trimming removed 2 bases at V and 5 bases at J, with 15 bases between. Germline V gene data show CDR1 as MNHNS and CDR2 as SASEGT. The CDR3, as DNA: TGTGCCAGCAGTGAAAACGGGGGAGGGAGGACTGAAGCTTTCTTT. This translates into CASSENGGGRTEAFF.

As DNA, the CDR3 is TGTGCCAGCTCACCCTCGTGGGCGGGGGGCTCCCGTGAGACCCAGTACTTC. Its protein is CASSPSWAGGSRETQYF. The chain uses TRBV18 and TRBJ2-5; TRBD2 aligns across 8 bases. Trimming removed 3 bases from V and 5 bases from J; junction bases left unmatched: 14. CDR3 length equals 17 residues. Germline CDR1 is KGHSH and CDR2 is LQKENI.

This chain connects TRBV7-9 to TRBJ2-5; a possible D gene is TRBD2 (5 bases). The germline gives CDR1 SEHNR, CDR2 FQNEAQ (reference sequence). The CDR3 is made up of 16 amino acids. Trimming removed 5 bases from V and 1 base from J, with 17 bases in between. CDR3 amino acids: CASSTRGSGTQETQYF. The CDR3 DNA is TGTGCCAGCAGCACAAGAGGGTCGGGAACCCAAGAGACCCAGTACTTC. The complete variable domain, with remaining parts taken from reference TRBV7-9 and TRBJ2-5, reads DTGVSQNPRHKITKRGQNVTFRCDPISEHNRLYWYRQTLGQGPEFLTYFQNEAQLEKSRLLSDRFSAERPKGSFSTLEIQRTEQGDSAMYLCASSTRGSGTQETQYFGPGTRLLVL.